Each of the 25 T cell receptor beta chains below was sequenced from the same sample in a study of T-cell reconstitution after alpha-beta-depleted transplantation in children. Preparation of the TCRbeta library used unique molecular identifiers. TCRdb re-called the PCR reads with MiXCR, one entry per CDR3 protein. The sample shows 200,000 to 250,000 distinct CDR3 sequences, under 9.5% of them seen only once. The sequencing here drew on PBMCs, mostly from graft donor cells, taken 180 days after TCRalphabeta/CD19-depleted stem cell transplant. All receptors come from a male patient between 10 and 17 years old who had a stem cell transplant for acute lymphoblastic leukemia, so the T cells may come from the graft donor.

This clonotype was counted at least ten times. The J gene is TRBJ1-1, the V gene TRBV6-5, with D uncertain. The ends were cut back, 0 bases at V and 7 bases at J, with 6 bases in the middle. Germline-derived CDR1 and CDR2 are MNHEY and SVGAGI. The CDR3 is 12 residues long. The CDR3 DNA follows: TGTGCCAGCAGTTACTCGGACGGTGAAGCTTTCTTT. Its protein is CASSYSDGEAFF.

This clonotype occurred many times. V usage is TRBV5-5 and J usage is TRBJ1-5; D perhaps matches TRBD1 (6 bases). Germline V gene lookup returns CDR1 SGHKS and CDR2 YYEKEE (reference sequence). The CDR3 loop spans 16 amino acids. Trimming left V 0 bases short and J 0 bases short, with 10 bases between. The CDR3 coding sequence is TGTGCCAGCAGCTTGGAGGGGGGTTATAGCAATCAGCCCCAGCATTTT. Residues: CASSLEGGYSNQPQHF.

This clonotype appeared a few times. The DNA of the CDR3 is TGTGCCAGCAGCTTATGGCAACAGGGGGGCACCGGGGAGCTGTTTTTT. Translating gives CASSLWQQGGTGELFF. The J gene is TRBJ2-2, the V gene TRBV7-3; 8 bases match TRBD1. Germline loops: CDR1 SGHTA, CDR2 FQGTGA. The CDR3 totals 16 residues. V shed 2 bases, J shed 4 bases, and the junction held 6 bases outside the gene matches.

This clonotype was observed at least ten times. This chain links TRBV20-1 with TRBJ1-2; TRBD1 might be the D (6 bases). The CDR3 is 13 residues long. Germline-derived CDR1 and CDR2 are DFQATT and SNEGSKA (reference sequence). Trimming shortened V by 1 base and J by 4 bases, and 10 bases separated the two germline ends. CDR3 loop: CSARGRDTYGYTF. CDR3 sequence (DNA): TGCAGTGCTAGAGGACGGGACACCTATGGCTACACCTTC.

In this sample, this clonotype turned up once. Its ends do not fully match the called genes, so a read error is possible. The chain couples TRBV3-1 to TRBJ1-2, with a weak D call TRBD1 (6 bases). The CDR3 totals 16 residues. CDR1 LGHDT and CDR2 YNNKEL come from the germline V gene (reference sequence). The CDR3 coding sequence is TGTGCCAGCAGCAAAGATGTCCCCGGGACACGGTATGGCTACACCTTC. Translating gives CASSKDVPGTRYGYTF.

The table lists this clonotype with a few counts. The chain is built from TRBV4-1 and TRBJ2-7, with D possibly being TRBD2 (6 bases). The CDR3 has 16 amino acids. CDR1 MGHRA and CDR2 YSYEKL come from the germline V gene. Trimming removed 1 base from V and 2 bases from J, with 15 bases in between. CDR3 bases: TGCGCCAGCAGCCAAGGACTCCGGGACTTAACCTACGAGCAGTACTTC. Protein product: CASSQGLRDLTYEQYF.

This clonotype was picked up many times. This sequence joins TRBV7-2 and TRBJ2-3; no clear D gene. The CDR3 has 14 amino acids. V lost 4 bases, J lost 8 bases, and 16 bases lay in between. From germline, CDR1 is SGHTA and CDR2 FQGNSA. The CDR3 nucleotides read TGTGCCAGCAGCTCCGGAGCGAACTCTCTTACGCAGTATTTT. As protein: CASSSGANSLTQYF.

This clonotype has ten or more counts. The CDR3 DNA follows: TGTGCCAGCAGCTTAAGGGCCAACCCGGGGGAGACCCAGTACTTC. Its translation is CASSLRANPGETQYF. V is TRBV7-2 and J is TRBJ2-5; tentatively, D is TRBD2 (5 bases). CDR3 size: 15 residues. Trimming removed 2 bases from V and 5 bases from J, with 15 bases in between. Germline CDR1 reads SGHTA; CDR2 reads FQGNSA.

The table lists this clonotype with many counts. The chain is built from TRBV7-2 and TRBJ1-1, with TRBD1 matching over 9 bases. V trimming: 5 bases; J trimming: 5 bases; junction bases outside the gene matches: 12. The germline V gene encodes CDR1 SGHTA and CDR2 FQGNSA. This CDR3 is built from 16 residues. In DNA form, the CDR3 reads TGTGCCAGCAGCCCGGGACAGGGTAAGAGAAAAACTGAAGCTTTCTTT. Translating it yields CASSPGQGKRKTEAFF.

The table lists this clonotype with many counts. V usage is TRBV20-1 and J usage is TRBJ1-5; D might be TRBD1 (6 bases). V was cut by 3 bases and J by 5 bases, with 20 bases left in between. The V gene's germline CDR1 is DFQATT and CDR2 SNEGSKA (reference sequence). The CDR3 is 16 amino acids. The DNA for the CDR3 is TGCAGTGCTAGGGGCTACTGGGACATACCTTATCAGCCCCAGCATTTT. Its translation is CSARGYWDIPYQPQHF.

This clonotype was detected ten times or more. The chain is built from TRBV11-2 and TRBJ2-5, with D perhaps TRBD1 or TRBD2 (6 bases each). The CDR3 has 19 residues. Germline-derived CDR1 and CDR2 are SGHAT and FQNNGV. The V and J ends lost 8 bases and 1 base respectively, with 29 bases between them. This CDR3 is CASGRQRATSRGIQETQYF. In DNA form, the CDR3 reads TGTGCCAGCGGACGACAGCGGGCGACCTCGAGGGGGATCCAAGAGACCCAGTACTTC.

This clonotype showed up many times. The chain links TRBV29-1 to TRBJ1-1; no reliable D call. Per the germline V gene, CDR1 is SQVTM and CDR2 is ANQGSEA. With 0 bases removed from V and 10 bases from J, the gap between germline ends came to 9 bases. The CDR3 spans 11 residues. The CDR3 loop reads CSVEERVRAFF. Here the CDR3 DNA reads TGCAGCGTTGAAGAGAGGGTGCGAGCTTTCTTT. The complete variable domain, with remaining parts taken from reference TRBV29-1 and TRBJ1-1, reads SAVISQKPSRDICQRGTSLTIQCQVDSQVTMMFWYRQQPGQSLTLIATANQGSEATYESGFVIDKFPISRPNLTFSTLTVSNMSPEDSSIYLCSVEERVRAFFGQGTRLTVV.

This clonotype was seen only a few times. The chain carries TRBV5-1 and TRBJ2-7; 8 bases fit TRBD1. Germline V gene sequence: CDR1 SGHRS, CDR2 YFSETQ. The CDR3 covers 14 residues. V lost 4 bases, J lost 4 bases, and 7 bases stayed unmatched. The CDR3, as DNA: TGCGCCAGCAGCGCCCGGACAGGGCGTTACGAGCAGTACTTC. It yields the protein CASSARTGRYEQYF.

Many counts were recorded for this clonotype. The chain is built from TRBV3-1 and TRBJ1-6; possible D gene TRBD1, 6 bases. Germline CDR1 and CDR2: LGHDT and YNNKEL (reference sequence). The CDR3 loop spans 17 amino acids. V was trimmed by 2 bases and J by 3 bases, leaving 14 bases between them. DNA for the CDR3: TGTGCCAGCAGCCAACGGGGAGGGGGTATCTATAATTCACCCCTCCACTTT. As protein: CASSQRGGGIYNSPLHF.

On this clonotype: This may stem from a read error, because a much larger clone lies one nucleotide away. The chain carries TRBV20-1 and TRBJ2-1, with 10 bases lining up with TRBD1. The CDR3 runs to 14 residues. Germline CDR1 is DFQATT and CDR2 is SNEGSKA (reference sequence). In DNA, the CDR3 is TGCAGTGCTAAGTGGGACAGGGGAAACAATGACCAGTTCTTC. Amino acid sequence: CSAKWDRGNNDQFF.

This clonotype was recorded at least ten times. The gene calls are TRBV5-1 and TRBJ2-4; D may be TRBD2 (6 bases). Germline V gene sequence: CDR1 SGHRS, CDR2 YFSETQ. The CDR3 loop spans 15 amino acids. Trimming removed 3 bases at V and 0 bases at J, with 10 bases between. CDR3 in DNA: TGCGCCAGCAGCTCTGGGGGGATAGCCAAAAACATTCAGTACTTC. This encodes CASSSGGIAKNIQYF.

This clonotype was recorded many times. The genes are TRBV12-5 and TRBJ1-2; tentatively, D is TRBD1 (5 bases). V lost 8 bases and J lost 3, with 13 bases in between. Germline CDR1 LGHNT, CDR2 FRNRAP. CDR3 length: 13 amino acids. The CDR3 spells CASSSGTHYGYTF. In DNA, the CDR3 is TGTGCTAGTTCCTCCGGGACCCACTATGGCTACACCTTC.

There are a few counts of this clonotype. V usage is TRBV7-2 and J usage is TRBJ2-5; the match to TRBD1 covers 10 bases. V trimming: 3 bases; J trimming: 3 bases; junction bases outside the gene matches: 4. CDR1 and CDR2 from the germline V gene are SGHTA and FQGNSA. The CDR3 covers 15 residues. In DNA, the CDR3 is TGTGCCAGCAGCTTTGCCGGGACAGGGGAAGAGACCCAGTACTTC. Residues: CASSFAGTGEETQYF.

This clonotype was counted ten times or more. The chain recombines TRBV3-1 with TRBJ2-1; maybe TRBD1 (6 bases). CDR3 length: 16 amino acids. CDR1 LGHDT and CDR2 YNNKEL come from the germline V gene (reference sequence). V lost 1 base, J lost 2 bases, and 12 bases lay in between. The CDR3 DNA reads TGTGCCAGCAGCCAAGCCAGGGGCCCTACCTACAATGAGCAGTTCTTC. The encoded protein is CASSQARGPTYNEQFF.

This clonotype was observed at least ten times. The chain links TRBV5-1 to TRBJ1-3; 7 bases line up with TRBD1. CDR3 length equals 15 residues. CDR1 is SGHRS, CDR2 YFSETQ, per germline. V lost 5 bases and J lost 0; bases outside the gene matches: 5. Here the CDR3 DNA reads TGCGCCAGCAGTTGGGACAGCAGCTCTGGAAACACCATATATTTT. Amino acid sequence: CASSWDSSSGNTIYF.

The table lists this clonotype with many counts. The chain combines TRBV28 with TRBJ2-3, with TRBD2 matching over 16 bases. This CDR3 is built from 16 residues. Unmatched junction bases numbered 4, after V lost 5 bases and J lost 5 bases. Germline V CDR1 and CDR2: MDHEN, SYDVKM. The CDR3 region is CASSGTSGRAQDTQYF. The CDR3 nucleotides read TGTGCCAGCAGTGGGACTAGCGGGAGGGCCCAAGATACGCAGTATTTT.

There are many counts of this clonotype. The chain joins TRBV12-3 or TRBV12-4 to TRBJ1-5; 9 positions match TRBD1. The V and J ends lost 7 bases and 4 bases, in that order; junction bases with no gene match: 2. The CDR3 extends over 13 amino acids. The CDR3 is CASIGTGNQPQHF. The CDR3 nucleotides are TGTGCCAGCATAGGGACAGGGAATCAGCCCCAGCATTTT.

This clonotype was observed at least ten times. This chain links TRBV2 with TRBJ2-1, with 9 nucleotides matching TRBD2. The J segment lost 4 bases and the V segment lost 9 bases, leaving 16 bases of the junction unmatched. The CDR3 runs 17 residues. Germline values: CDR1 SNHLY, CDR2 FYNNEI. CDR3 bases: TGTGCCAGGAGGGGGGGGATGACTAGCGGACTTTACAATGAGCAGTTCTTC. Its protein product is CARRGGMTSGLYNEQFF. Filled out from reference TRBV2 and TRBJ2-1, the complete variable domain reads EPEVTQTPSHQVTQMGQEVILRCVPISNHLYFYWYRQILGQKVEFLVSFYNNEISEKSEIFDDQFSVERPDGSNFTLKIRSTKLEDSAMYFCARRGGMTSGLYNEQFFGPGTRLTVL.

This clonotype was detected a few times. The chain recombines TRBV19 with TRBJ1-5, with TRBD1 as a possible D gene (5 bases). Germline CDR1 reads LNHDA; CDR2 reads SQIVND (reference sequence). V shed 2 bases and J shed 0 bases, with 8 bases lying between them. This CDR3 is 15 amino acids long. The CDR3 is CASSIIGVSNQPQHF. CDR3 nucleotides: TGTGCCAGTAGTATAATAGGGGTTAGCAATCAGCCCCAGCATTTT.

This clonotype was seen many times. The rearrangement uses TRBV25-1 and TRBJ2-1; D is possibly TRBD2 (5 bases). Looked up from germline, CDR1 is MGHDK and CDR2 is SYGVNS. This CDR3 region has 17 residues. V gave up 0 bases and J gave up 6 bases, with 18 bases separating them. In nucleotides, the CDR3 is TGTGCCAGCAGTGAATACCCCCGACCCTTTGGGAGCAATGAGCAGTTCTTC. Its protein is CASSEYPRPFGSNEQFF.